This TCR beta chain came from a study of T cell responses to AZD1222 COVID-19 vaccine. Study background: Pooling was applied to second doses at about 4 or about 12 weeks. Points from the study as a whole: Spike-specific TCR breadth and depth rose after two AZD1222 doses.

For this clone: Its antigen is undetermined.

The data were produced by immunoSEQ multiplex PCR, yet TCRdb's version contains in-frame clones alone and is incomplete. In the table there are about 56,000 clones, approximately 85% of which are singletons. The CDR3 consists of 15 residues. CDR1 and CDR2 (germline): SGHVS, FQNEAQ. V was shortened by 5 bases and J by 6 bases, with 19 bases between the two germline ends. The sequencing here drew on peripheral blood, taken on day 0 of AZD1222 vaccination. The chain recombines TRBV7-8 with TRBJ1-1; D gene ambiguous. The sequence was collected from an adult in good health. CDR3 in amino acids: CASSRTKVGLAEAFF. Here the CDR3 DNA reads TGTGCCAGCAGCCGGACTAAGGTTGGGTTAGCTGAAGCTTTCTTT.